The source of this T cell receptor beta chain is a study of cytomegalovirus exposure and HLA in healthy donors. Study context: Tens of millions of unique TCRs from HLA-typed donors were held in an early data release. General study findings and limits: Diagnosis of cytomegalovirus status made by the classifier reportedly showed high specificity and sensitivity. Links to common viral pathogens appeared, in a later analysis, for several of the most significant clusters. V- and J-gene trimming in TCR beta was tied to a missense DCLRE1C variant by an analysis performed later.

PCR primers comprised 60 Vbeta and 13 Jbeta primers. The method was immunoSEQ multiplex PCR; TCRdb's version includes in-frame clones alone and lacks a portion of them. The table lists under 200,000 clones, 84% of them singletons. The germline V gene encodes CDR1 SGHRS and CDR2 YFSETQ. Trimming at V came to 4 bases and at J to 5 bases, leaving 8 bases not matched to a gene. CDR3 size: 15 residues. A remark on this clone: Its antigen remains unknown.

Sample: PBMCs. The V call is TRBV5-1, the J call TRBJ2-3; TRBD1 aligns across 9 bases. This TCR came from a man aged 30-40 years in good health and CMV-seronegative. The CDR3 here is CASSRRDREGDTQYF. The CDR3 DNA is TGCGCCAGCAGCCGCCGGGACAGGGAGGGAGATACGCAGTATTTT.